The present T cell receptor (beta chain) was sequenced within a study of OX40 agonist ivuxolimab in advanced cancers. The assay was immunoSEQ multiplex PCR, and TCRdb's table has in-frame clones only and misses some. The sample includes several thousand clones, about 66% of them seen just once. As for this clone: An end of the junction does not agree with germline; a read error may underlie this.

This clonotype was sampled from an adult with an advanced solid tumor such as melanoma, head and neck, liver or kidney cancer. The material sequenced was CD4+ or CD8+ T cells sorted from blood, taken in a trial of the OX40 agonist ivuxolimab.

The DNA of the CDR3 is TGTGCCAGTAGTGGGGCCAGGACAAATCACAAATCGGGCCAACGTCCTGACTTC. Translated: CASSGARTNHKSGQRPDF. The chain is built from TRBV19 and TRBJ2-6; perhaps TRBD1 as D (5 bases). Germline CDR1 is LNHDA and CDR2 is SQIVND (reference sequence). The CDR3 is 18 residues long.